Each of the 22 T cell receptor beta chains below was sequenced from the same sample in a study of blood T cells in healthy people across ages. The authors ran a second PCR of about 6 to 11 cycles using a sample-barcoded 5' primer and a J-beta primer mix. In TCRdb, the 5' RACE reads were re-called with MiXCR into one record per CDR3 protein. The sample contains roughly 1.6 million distinct CDR3 sequences, about 35% of which appear only once. The material sequenced was blood. The origin of the receptors is a woman aged 25 to 39 in good health.

The chain is built from TRBV28 and TRBJ1-2, with D unresolved. CDR3 length: 12 residues. The V gene's germline CDR1 is MDHEN and CDR2 SYDVKM. The ends were cut back, 7 bases at V and 7 bases at J, with 13 bases in the middle. The CDR3 loop is CASNPVGFGYTF. CDR3 DNA: TGTGCCAGCAACCCCGTAGGGTTTGGCTACACCTTC.

The V gene is TRBV20-1, the J gene TRBJ2-7; D is perhaps TRBD2 (6 bases). Trimming pared 1 base from V and 0 bases from J, leaving 10 bases between. The CDR3 consists of 14 residues. The germline V gene encodes CDR1 DFQATT and CDR2 SNEGSKA (reference sequence). The CDR3 DNA reads TGCAGTGCTAGAGGGGACTCTAGCTCCTACGAGCAGTACTTC. It translates to CSARGDSSSYEQYF.

The V and J genes are TRBV6-1 and TRBJ1-1; D is perhaps TRBD1 (5 bases). This CDR3 has 14 amino acids. The V end lost 6 bases, the J end lost 6 bases, and 17 bases lay between the germline ends. The germline gives CDR1 MNHNS, CDR2 SASEGT. The CDR3 reads CASSGWGKGAEAFF. CDR3 bases: TGTGCCAGCAGCGGATGGGGGAAGGGCGCTGAAGCTTTCTTT.

This chain links TRBV2 with TRBJ2-1, with a weak D call TRBD1 (6 bases). V lost 7 bases to trimming and J lost 9 bases, with 13 bases between them. CDR3 length: 12 amino acids. Germline lookup yields CDR1 SNHLY and CDR2 FYNNEI. CDR3 bases: TGTGCCAGCAATACACAGGGCGGTGAGCAGTTCTTC. Translating it yields CASNTQGGEQFF.

The sample holds a few counts of this clonotype. As DNA, the CDR3 is TGCAGTGCTACCGCCGGGGACGCTCAGTACTTC. Protein: CSATAGDAQYF. The rearrangement joins TRBV20-1 to TRBJ2-7; D might be TRBD1 or TRBD2, each matching 5 bases. The germline V gene has CDR1 DFQATT and CDR2 SNEGSKA (reference sequence). V lost 4 bases, J lost 10 bases, and 14 bases lay in between. CDR3 length: 11 amino acids.

As to this clonotype: This clone may be a read error of a much larger clone one base away. The genes are TRBV20-1 and TRBJ1-2; 8 bases fit TRBD1. Germline V gene lookup returns CDR1 DFQATT and CDR2 SNEGSKA (reference sequence). The CDR3 consists of 11 residues. The CDR3 bases are TGCAGGGCTGCAGGGGGCTGGGGCTACACCTTC. Translated, it gives CRAAGGWGYTF.

A single count supports this clonotype. The CDR3 sequence: CASSKDGMNTEAFF. As DNA, the CDR3 is TGCGCCAGCAGCAAAGACGGCATGAACACTGAAGCTTTCTTT. The rearrangement uses TRBV5-1 and TRBJ1-1, with D unclear. The CDR3 length is 14 residues. Between the trimmed V and J ends, which lost 4 bases and 0 bases, there was a span of 10 bases. The germline gives CDR1 SGHRS, CDR2 YFSETQ. Full variable domain (rest looked up from reference TRBV5-1 and TRBJ1-1): KAGVTQTPRYLIKTRGQQVTLSCSPISGHRSVSWYQQTPGQGLQFLFEYFSETQRNKGNFPGRFSGRQFSNSRSEMNVSTLELGDSALYLCASSKDGMNTEAFFGQGTRLTVV.

This sequence joins TRBV4-2 and TRBJ2-5; 10 bases are shared with TRBD2. V shed 1 base and J 2 bases; nucleotides not matched to a gene: 7. Germline V CDR1 and CDR2: LGHNA, YNFKEQ. This CDR3 has 17 amino acids. CDR3 amino acids: CASSQGLAGAIQETQYF. DNA for the CDR3: TGTGCCAGCAGCCAAGGCCTAGCGGGGGCGATACAAGAGACCCAGTACTTC.

The chain links TRBV20-1 to TRBJ2-1; 8 bases are shared with TRBD2. The CDR3 loop spans 15 amino acids. J lost 7 bases, V lost 6 bases, and 14 bases had no gene match. The V gene's germline CDR1 is DFQATT and CDR2 SNEGSKA (reference sequence). The DNA for the CDR3 is TGCAGTGCCGGCCGAAATGAGCGGGGGAGGAATGAGCAGTTCTTC. Protein sequence: CSAGRNERGRNEQFF.

The genes are TRBV28 and TRBJ1-2, with 7 positions matching TRBD1. The CDR3 length is 15 residues. Germline V lookup: CDR1 MDHEN, CDR2 SYDVKM. V dropped 5 bases and J dropped 4; count of bases not matched to a gene: 10. Written as DNA, the CDR3 is TGTGCCAGCAGTCCCTGGACAGGAAACATCTATGGCTACACCTTC. Amino acid sequence: CASSPWTGNIYGYTF.

The CDR3 sequence: CASSRDRRSYEQYF. CDR3 nucleotide sequence: TGTGCCAGCAGTCGGGACAGGCGGTCCTACGAGCAGTACTTC. The chain couples TRBV27 to TRBJ2-7; 8 nucleotides match TRBD1. Germline lookup yields CDR1 MNHEY and CDR2 SMNVEV (reference sequence). CDR3 length: 14 residues. J lost 1 base, V lost 5 bases, and 4 bases had no gene match.

V gene TRBV9 combines with J gene TRBJ2-3; D is possibly TRBD1 (5 bases). CDR1 SGDLS and CDR2 YYNGEE come from the germline V gene. V was clipped by 4 bases and J by 6 bases, with 15 bases between them. The CDR3 loop spans 14 amino acids. In DNA form, the CDR3 reads TGTGCCAGCAGCTTCCGTCCGACAGATGATACGCAGTATTTT. Amino acid sequence: CASSFRPTDDTQYF.

The V and J genes are TRBV20-1 and TRBJ2-2, with D possibly TRBD2 on 6 matching bases. Trimming left V 4 bases short and J 7 bases short, with 22 bases between. The CDR3 totals 16 residues. The germline gives CDR1 DFQATT, CDR2 SNEGSKA (reference sequence). In DNA form, the CDR3 reads TGCAGTGCTACCCCCGGGAGCGGGTACGTGGTCGGGGAGCTGTTTTTT. Amino acid sequence: CSATPGSGYVVGELFF.

The gene calls are TRBV20-1 and TRBJ2-5; 7 bases are a match to TRBD1. The J call may be mistaken, given a closer DNA end match to TRBJ2-7. CDR1 is DFQATT, CDR2 SNEGSKA, per germline (reference sequence). The CDR3 spans 15 residues. CDR3 loop: CSARSGTAIPYEQYF. In DNA form, the CDR3 reads TGCAGTGCTAGATCCGGGACAGCGATACCCTACGAGCAGTACTTC.

The rearrangement uses TRBV6-4 and TRBJ1-1; tentatively, D is TRBD1 (5 bases). CDR3 length: 12 residues. Germline loops: CDR1 MRHNA, CDR2 SNTAGT. V lost 3 bases and J 7 bases, leaving 9 bases between the germline ends. CDR3 sequence: CASSETGGEAFF. The CDR3 DNA reads TGTGCCAGCAGTGAAACAGGAGGTGAAGCTTTCTTT.

About this clonotype itself: A much larger clone differs by one base, so this may be a read error. The J gene is TRBJ2-1, the V gene TRBV20-1; 7 nucleotides match TRBD2. The V gene's germline CDR1 is DFQATT and CDR2 SNEGSKA (reference sequence). This CDR3 comprises 14 residues. V was clipped by 6 bases and J by 5 bases; unmatched bases: 10. The CDR3 here is CSAGGLAAHNEQFF. CDR3 sequence (DNA): TGCAGTGCCGGGGGGTTAGCAGCTCACAATGAGCAGTTCTTC.

The chain carries TRBV20-1 and TRBJ1-2; 7 bases map to TRBD1. This CDR3 is built from 15 residues. Losses at the gene ends were 5 bases for V and 4 bases for J; bases not matched to a gene: 13. Germline CDR1 is DFQATT and CDR2 is SNEGSKA (reference sequence). Here the CDR3 DNA reads TGCAGTGCTCACCTCAGGGGGTTAAAGGGCTATGGCTACACCTTC. It encodes CSAHLRGLKGYGYTF.

The gene calls are TRBV5-1 and TRBJ1-6, with D uncertain. This CDR3 spans 15 amino acids. V was clipped by 8 bases and J by 9 bases, with 21 bases between them. Germline CDR1 SGHRS, CDR2 YFSETQ. The CDR3 protein is CASAEFEGWGSPLHF. The DNA of the CDR3 is TGCGCCAGTGCCGAGTTCGAGGGCTGGGGTTCACCCCTCCACTTT.

The rearrangement links TRBV30 to TRBJ2-1; 9 bases are shared with TRBD2. CDR1 is GTSNPN and CDR2 is SVGIG in the germline V gene (reference sequence). V trimming: 0 bases; J trimming: 9 bases; junction bases outside the gene matches: 12. This CDR3 is built from 16 residues. The CDR3 nucleotides are TGTGCCTGGAGTGTGGGTAGCGGGAGTGCCGGGGGTGAGCAGTTCTTC. Translating gives CAWSVGSGSAGGEQFF.

On this clonotype itself: The junction departs from the called germline gene at one end, perhaps through a read error. CDR3 coding DNA: TGTGCCGGCAGTGAACATCGGGGCTATGCAACTAATGAAAAACTGTTTTTT. Translating gives CAGSEHRGYATNEKLFF. The V and J genes are TRBV6-1 and TRBJ1-4, with D possibly TRBD1 on 5 matching bases. From germline, CDR1 is MNHNS and CDR2 SASEGT. This CDR3 spans 17 amino acids.

The J gene is TRBJ1-5, the V gene TRBV12-3 or TRBV12-4, with D unresolved. The CDR3 has 14 residues. The ends were cut back, 5 bases at V and 1 base at J, with 9 bases in the middle. CDR3: CASSPKGSNQPQHF. The CDR3 region has the DNA TGTGCCAGCAGTCCAAAAGGAAGCAATCAGCCCCAGCATTTT.

This rearrangement joins TRBV9 to TRBJ1-2; unclear D gene. Trimming removed 3 bases from V and 8 bases from J, with 17 bases in between. The CDR3 has 14 amino acids. Germline V CDR1 and CDR2: SGDLS, YYNGEE. The CDR3 here is CASSGLRSSVGYTF. The DNA of the CDR3 is TGTGCCAGCAGCGGACTTAGAAGTTCGGTGGGCTACACCTTC. Full variable domain (missing parts from reference TRBV9 and TRBJ1-2): DSGVTQTPKHLITATGQRVTLRCSPRSGDLSVYWYQQSLDQGLQFLIQYYNGEERAKGNILERFSAQQFPDLHSELNLSSLELGDSALYFCASSGLRSSVGYTFGSGTRLTVV.